This T cell receptor (beta chain) was identified during a study of response to subunit inactivated influenza vaccine (dated by TCRdb to the late 2010s). General notes on the study: Deep quantitative T cell receptor repertoire profiling was used in the study to track responses to a trivalent subunit inactivated influenza vaccine.

At the junction V is shortened by 4 bases and J by 7 bases, with 19 bases in between. There are 15 amino acids in the CDR3, from cysteine to phenylalanine inclusive. The DNA shown is the 45-base CDR3, in frame from base 1. CDR1 and CDR2 are read off the germline V gene as MNHNS and SASEGT. Notes on this clonotype: Its target antigen remains unknown. No base qualities exist here, and no much larger clone lies one base off it.

Library preparation was by RT-PCR. TCRdb names Illumina HiSeq 2500 as the instrument used. TCRdb reprocessed the public reads (quality trimming at Q25 with fastp, clone calling with MiXCR) and kept in-frame beta chains. Each entry is one CDR3 protein sequence, shown with its most common DNA and genes. The sample table contains 500,000 to 600,000 distinct CDR3 sequences; only one count was recorded for roughly 12% of them. The ten largest account for about 10% of the sample. What the study reported, not specific to this receptor: It was suggested by the authors that each seasonal influenza vaccination may recruit only a limited number of new T cells.

Sequencing was performed on PBMCs from blood, taken on the day of vaccination. The chain was built from TRBV6-1 and TRBJ1-2; TRBD1 is a possible D gene, resting on 5 matching bases. The clonotype was recovered from a man aged 50 or older who received an inactivated influenza vaccine. Donor details come from another sample of the same person, matched by shared clones. This receptor has the CDR3 CASSVPGRTPGGYTF. The nucleotides are TGTGCCAGCAGTGTACCGGGACGGACCCCCGGTGGCTACACCTTC.